The following is a TCR beta chain sequence with its context. The entry originates in a study of blood T cell repertoires in COVID-19. About the study: Samples came from the United States, Italy and Spain, spanning acute and convalescent COVID-19. T cells, B-cell-depleted T cells, or PBMCs provided the cDNA or gDNA that served as material.

The V gene's germline CDR1 is SGHRS and CDR2 YFSETQ. CDR3 length: 19 residues. With 4 bases removed from V and 0 bases from J, the gap between germline ends came to 20 bases. Authors' analysis steps: By means of reference gene primer amplification, nucleated cell counts were estimated. Sequencing was performed with immunoSEQ multiplex PCR; in TCRdb, only in-frame clones are kept and a portion is missing. D and trimming were read from the DNA, whereas the V and J calls and clone size are those reported in that table. Of about 110,000 clones listed, 88% are singletons. This receptor was taken from a human donor in a cohort sampled during active COVID-19. The chain uses TRBV5-1 and TRBJ2-6; weak D call: TRBD1 (6 bases). Source material: peripheral blood. CDR3 sequence (DNA): TGCGCCAGCAGCCGAATACCGACAGGTTCCCCCTCTGGGGCCAACGTCCTGACTTTC. Its protein product is CASSRIPTGSPSGANVLTF.